Shown below are 7 T cell receptor beta chains from a single sample sequenced in a study of PD-1 blockade in classical Hodgkin lymphoma. Only in-frame clones appear in the TCRdb table, and some are missing; sequencing was by immunoSEQ multiplex PCR. The repertoire holds 20,000 to 25,000 clones, with over 65% as singletons. Time point noted: cycle 4 day 1 (C4D1), after five to seven weeks of nivolumab. All patients experienced relapse after autologous stem cell transplantation, and brentuximab vedotin exposure was variable. Sequenced here: peripheral blood mononuclear cells (PBMCs), sampled before the fourth cycle of nivolumab. The receptors stem from a human donor with classical Hodgkin lymphoma.

This clone was picked up a small number of times. This chain joins TRBV11-1 and TRBJ1-1; D gene ambiguous. Trimming removed 4 bases at V and 2 bases at J, with 11 bases between. This CDR3 contains 14 residues. The germline V gene has CDR1 SGHAT and CDR2 FQDESV (reference sequence). The CDR3 DNA sequence: TGTGCCAGCAGCTCAAGTTGGGGAAACACTGAAGCTTTCTTT. It codes for CASSSSWGNTEAFF.

The chain is built from TRBV28 and TRBJ1-2; the D is unclear. CDR3 length: 14 residues. Germline V lookup: CDR1 MDHEN, CDR2 SYDVKM. The ends were cut back, 6 bases at V and 0 bases at J, with 11 bases in the middle. This CDR3 is CASSSGRTNYGYTF. In DNA form, the CDR3 reads TGTGCCAGCAGCTCCGGCCGAACTAACTATGGCTACACCTTC.

This rearrangement joins TRBV19 to TRBJ1-2; 7 positions agree with TRBD1. The germline CDR1 and CDR2 sequences are LNHDA and SQIVND (reference sequence). After removal of 6 bases from V and 0 bases from J, the junction contained 7 bases not matched to a gene. The CDR3 totals 15 residues. In DNA form, the CDR3 reads TGTGCCAGTAGCCCGGACAGGCGCCCTAACTATGGCTACACCTTC. Its protein is CASSPDRRPNYGYTF.

This clone was seen a few times. The chain couples TRBV4-1 to TRBJ2-5; the match to TRBD1 covers 9 bases. V shed 1 base, J shed 5 bases, and the junction held 5 bases outside the gene matches. CDR3 length equals 15 residues. Germline V lookup: CDR1 MGHRA, CDR2 YSYEKL. CDR3 region: CASSQAGTGWETQYF. The CDR3 DNA follows: TGCGCCAGCAGCCAAGCCGGGACAGGGTGGGAGACCCAGTACTTC.

In its sample, this clone was seen a few times. The genes are TRBV5-1 and TRBJ1-3; D gene unclear. Looked up from germline, CDR1 is SGHRS and CDR2 is YFSETQ. This CDR3 contains 13 residues. Deletions cut 0 bases from V and 4 bases from J, with 5 bases between. Here the CDR3 DNA reads TGCGCCAGCAGCTTGGGTTTAGGAAACACCATATATTTT. As protein: CASSLGLGNTIYF.

This chain uses TRBV10-3 with TRBJ2-3; TRBD2 aligns across 11 bases. This CDR3 has 16 amino acids. V trimming: 5 bases; J trimming: 6 bases; junction bases outside the gene matches: 10. Germline lookup yields CDR1 ENHRY and CDR2 SYGVKD. The CDR3: CAISPGLAGPADTQYF. In nucleotides, the CDR3 is TGTGCCATCAGTCCAGGACTAGCGGGCCCCGCGGATACGCAGTATTTT.

V and J are TRBV5-1 and TRBJ2-3; TRBD2 is a possible D gene (5 bases). Germline loops: CDR1 SGHRS, CDR2 YFSETQ. V lost 5 bases, J lost 8 bases, and 15 bases lay in between. CDR3 length: 13 residues. This CDR3 reads CASRQDTSVTQYF. Here the CDR3 DNA reads TGCGCCAGCAGGCAAGACACTAGTGTTACGCAGTATTTT.